This entry describes one T cell receptor (beta chain). The time point is: week 3, after first cycle of checkpoint inhibitor. The data are from a study of blood T cell dynamics during melanoma immunotherapy. The data were produced by immunoSEQ multiplex PCR, yet TCRdb's version contains in-frame clones alone and is incomplete. The profile covers about 19,000 clones, with about 90% appearing a single time and about 7.5% taken by the ten largest. The material sequenced was blood, taken from a patient treated with checkpoint blockade. This receptor was identified in a human donor with melanoma.

As DNA, the CDR3 is TGTGCCAGCAGTTCAGCGGGAGGGCCCCACGAGCAGTACTTC. It specifies CASSSAGGPHEQYF. The chain links TRBV6-5 to TRBJ2-7; 10 nucleotides align to TRBD2. Per germline, CDR1 MNHEY and CDR2 SVGAGI. This CDR3 has 14 residues. Trimming cost V 4 bases and J 5 bases; bases outside gene matches: 5.